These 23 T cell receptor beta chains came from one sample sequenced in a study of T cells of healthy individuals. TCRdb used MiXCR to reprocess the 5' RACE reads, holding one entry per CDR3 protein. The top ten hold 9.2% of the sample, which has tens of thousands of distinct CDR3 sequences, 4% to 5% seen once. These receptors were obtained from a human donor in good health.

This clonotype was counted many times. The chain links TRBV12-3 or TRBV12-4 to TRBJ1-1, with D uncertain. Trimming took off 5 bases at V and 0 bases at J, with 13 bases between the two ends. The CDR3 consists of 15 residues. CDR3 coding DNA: TGTGCCAGCAGTCAAATAGACACCTTGAACACTGAAGCTTTCTTT. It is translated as CASSQIDTLNTEAFF.

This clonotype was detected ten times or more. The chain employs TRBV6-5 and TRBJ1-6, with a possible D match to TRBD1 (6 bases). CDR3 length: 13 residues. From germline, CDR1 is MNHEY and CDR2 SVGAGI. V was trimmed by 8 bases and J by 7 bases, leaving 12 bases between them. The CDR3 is CASYRQANSPLHF. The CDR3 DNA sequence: TGTGCCAGCTACAGACAGGCAAATTCACCCCTCCACTTT.

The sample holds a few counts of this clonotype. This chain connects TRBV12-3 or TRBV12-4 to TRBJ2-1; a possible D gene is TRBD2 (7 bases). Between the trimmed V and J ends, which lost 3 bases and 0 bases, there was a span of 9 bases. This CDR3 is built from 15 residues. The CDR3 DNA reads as TGTGCCAGCAGTTTCGGGGGGCCCTCCTACAATGAGCAGTTCTTC. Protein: CASSFGGPSYNEQFF.

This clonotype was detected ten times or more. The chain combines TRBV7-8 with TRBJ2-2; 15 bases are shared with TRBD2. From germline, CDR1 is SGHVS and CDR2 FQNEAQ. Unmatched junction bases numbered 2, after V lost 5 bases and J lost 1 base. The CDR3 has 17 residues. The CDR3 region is CASSKGLAGGNTGELFF. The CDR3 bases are TGTGCCAGCAGCAAGGGACTAGCGGGAGGGAACACCGGGGAGCTGTTTTTT.

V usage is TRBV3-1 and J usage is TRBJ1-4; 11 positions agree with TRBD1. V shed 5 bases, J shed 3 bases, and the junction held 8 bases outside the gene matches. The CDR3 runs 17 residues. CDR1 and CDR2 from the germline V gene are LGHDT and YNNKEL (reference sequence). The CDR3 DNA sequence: TGTGCCAGCAGCAAACGGACAGGGGGCCCGTCTAATGAAAAACTGTTTTTT. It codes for CASSKRTGGPSNEKLFF.

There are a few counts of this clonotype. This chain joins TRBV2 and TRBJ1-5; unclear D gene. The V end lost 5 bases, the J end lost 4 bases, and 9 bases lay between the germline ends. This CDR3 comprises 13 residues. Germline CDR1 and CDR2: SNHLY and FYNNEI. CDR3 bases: TGTGCCAGCAGTCAACAGAGTAATCAGCCCCAGCATTTT. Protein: CASSQQSNQPQHF.

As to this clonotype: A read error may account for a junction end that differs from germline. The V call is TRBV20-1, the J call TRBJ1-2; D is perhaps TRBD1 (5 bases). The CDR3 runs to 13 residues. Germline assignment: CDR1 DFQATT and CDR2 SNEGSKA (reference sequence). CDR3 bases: TGCAGTGCTAGAGAGACAGCTAACTATGGCTACAACTTC. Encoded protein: CSARETANYGYNF.

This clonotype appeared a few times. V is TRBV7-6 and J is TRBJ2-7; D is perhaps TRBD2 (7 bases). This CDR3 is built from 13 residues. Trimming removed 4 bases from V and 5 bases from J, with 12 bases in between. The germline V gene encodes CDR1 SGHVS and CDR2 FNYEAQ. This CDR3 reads CASSWGAGDEQYF. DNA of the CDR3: TGTGCCAGCAGCTGGGGGGCGGGAGACGAGCAGTACTTC.

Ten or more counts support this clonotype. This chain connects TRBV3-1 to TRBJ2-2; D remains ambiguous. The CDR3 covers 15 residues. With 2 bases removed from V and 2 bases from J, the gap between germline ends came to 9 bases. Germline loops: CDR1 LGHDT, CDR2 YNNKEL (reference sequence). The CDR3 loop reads CASSQMATNTGELFF. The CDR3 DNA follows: TGTGCCAGCAGCCAAATGGCCACCAACACCGGGGAGCTGTTTTTT. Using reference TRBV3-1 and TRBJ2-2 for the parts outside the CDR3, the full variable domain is DTAVSQTPKYLVTQMGNDKSIKCEQNLGHDTMYWYKQDSKKFLKIMFSYNNKELIINETVPNRFSPKSPDKAHLNLHINSLELGDSAVYFCASSQMATNTGELFFGEGSRLTVL.

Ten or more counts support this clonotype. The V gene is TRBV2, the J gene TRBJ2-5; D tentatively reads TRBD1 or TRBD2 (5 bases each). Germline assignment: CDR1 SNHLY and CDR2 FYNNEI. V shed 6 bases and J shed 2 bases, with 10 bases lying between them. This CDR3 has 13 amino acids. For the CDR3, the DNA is TGTGCCAGCAGAGTGGGGGTTCAAGAGACCCAGTACTTC. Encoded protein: CASRVGVQETQYF. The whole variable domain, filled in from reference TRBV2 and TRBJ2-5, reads EPEVTQTPSHQVTQMGQEVILRCVPISNHLYFYWYRQILGQKVEFLVSFYNNEISEKSEIFDDQFSVERPDGSNFTLKIRSTKLEDSAMYFCASRVGVQETQYFGPGTRLLVL.

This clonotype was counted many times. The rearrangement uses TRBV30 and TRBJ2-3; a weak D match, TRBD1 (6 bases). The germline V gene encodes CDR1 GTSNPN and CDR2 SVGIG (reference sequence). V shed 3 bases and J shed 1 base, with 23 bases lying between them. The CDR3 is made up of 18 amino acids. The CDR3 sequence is CAWRALLTGFGGTDTQYF. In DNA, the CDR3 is TGTGCCTGGAGAGCACTTCTGACAGGATTTGGAGGCACAGATACGCAGTATTTT.

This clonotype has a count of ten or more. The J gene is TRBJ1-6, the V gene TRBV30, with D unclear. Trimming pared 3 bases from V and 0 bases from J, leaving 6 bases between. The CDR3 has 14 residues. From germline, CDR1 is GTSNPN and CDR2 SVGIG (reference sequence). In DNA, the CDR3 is TGTGCCTGGAGCGGCTACTCCTATAATTCACCCCTCCACTTT. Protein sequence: CAWSGYSYNSPLHF.

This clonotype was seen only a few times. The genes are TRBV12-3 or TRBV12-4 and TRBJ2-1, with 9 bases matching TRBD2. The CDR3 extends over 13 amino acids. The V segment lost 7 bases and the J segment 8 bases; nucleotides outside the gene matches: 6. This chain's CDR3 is CASNLAGDDEQFF. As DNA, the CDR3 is TGTGCCAGCAACTTAGCGGGAGACGATGAGCAGTTCTTC.

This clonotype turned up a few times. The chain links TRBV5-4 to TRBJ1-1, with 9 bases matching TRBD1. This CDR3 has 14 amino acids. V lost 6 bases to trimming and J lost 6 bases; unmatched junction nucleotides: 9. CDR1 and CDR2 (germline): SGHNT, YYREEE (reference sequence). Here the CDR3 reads CASKNRDRDSEAFF. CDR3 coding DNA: TGTGCCAGCAAAAACCGGGACAGGGACTCTGAAGCTTTCTTT. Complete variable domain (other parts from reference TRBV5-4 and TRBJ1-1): ETGVTQSPTHLIKTRGQQVTLRCSSQSGHNTVSWYQQALGQGPQFIFQYYREEENGRGNFPPRFSGLQFPNYSSELNVNALELDDSALYLCASKNRDRDSEAFFGQGTRLTVV.

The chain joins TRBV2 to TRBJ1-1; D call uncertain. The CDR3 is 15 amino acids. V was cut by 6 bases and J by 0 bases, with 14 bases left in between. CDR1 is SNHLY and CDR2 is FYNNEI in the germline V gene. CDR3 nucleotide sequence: TGTGCCAGCAGCGAGTCGGAGGCACTGAACACTGAAGCTTTCTTT. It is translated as CASSESEALNTEAFF.

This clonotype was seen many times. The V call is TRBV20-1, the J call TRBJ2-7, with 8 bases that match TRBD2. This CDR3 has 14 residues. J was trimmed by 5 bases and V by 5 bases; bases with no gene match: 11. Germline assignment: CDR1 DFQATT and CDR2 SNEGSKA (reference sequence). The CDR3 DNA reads TGCAGTGCTCTCCGCCAGCGGGAGAGTAACGAGCAGTACTTC. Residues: CSALRQRESNEQYF.

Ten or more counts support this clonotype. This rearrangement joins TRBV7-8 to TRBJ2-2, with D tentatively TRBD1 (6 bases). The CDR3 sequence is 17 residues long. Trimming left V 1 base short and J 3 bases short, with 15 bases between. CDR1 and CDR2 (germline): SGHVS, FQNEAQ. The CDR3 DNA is TGTGCCAGCAGCTTAGAGGCAGGGACACTCCACACCGGGGAGCTGTTTTTT. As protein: CASSLEAGTLHTGELFF.

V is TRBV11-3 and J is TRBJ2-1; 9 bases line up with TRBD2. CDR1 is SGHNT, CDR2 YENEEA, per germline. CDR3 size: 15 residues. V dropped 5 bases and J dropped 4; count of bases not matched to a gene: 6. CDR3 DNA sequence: TGTGCCAGCAGCCTGGCTCTAGCGGGGTACAATGAGCAGTTCTTC. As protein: CASSLALAGYNEQFF.

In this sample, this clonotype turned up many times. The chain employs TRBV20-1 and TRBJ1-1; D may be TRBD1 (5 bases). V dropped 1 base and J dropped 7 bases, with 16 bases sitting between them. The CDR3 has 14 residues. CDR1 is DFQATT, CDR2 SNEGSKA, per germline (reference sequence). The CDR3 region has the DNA TGCAGTGCTAGAGTGTCCGGGGGGAGGATTGAAGCTTTCTTT. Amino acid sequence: CSARVSGGRIEAFF.

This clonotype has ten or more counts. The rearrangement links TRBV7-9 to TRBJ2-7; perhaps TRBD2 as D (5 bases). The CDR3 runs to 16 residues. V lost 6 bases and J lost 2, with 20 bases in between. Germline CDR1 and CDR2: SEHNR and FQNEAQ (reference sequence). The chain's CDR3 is CASSPASGEVAYEQYF. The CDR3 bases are TGTGCCAGCAGTCCCGCTTCCGGGGAAGTAGCCTACGAGCAGTACTTC.

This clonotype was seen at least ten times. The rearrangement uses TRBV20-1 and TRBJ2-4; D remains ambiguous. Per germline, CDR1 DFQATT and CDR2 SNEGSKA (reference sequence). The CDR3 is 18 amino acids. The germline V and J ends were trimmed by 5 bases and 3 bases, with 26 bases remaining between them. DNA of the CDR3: TGCAGTGCTGGAACTGGGTTAGTGCCACTTTCGGACAAAAACATTCAGTACTTC. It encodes CSAGTGLVPLSDKNIQYF.

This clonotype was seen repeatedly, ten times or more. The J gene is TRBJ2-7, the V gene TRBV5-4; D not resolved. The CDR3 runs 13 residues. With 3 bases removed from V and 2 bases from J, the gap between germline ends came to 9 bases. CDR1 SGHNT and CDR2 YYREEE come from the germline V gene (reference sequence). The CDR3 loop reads CASSYDAAYEQYF. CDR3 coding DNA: TGTGCCAGCAGCTATGACGCCGCCTACGAGCAGTACTTC.

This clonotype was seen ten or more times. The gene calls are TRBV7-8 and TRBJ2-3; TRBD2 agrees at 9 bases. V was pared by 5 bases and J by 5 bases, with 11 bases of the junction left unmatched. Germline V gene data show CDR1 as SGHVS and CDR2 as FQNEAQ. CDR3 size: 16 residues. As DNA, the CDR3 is TGTGCCAGCAGCCTGGAGGGAGCGGGAGGCATAGATACGCAGTATTTT. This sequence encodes CASSLEGAGGIDTQYF. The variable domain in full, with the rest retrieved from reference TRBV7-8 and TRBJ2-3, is GAGVSQSPRYKVAKRGQDVALRCDPISGHVSLFWYQQALGQGPEFLTYFQNEAQLDKSGLPSDRFFAERPEGSVSTLKIQRTQQEDSAVYLCASSLEGAGGIDTQYFGPGTRLTVL.